This note documents a single T cell receptor (beta chain) sequence. Its matching antigen is unknown. This sample was included in a study of cytotoxic CD8 clonotypes in ibrutinib-treated CLL. About the study: Among the patients, about a dozen presented as relapsed/refractory and about 16 as treatment-naive; 17 showed unmutated IGHV. Some 25 partial and 2 complete responses; at median approximately 70 months, 14 remitted, some twelve progressed.

The intended depth for sequencing was 1 in 200,000 to 1 in 1 million T cells. TCRdb keeps only in-frame clones here, not all; method: immunoSEQ multiplex PCR. The data show some 28,000 clones, with 62% seen just once and less than 15% held by the top ten. Per germline, CDR1 SGHDT and CDR2 YYEEEE. The CDR3 totals 15 residues. Trimming left V 2 bases short and J 7 bases short, with 15 bases between. Overall study findings and caveats: Clonality increased at ibrutinib response, then returned toward baseline at progression.

This TCR came from a human donor with chronic lymphocytic leukemia. This chain joins TRBV5-6 and TRBJ1-4, with D perhaps TRBD1 (5 bases). The source material was PBMCs, sampled before ibrutinib treatment. The CDR3 loop reads CASSLKQADREKLFF. The CDR3 coding sequence is TGTGCCAGCAGCTTAAAACAGGCTGATCGTGAAAAACTGTTTTTT.